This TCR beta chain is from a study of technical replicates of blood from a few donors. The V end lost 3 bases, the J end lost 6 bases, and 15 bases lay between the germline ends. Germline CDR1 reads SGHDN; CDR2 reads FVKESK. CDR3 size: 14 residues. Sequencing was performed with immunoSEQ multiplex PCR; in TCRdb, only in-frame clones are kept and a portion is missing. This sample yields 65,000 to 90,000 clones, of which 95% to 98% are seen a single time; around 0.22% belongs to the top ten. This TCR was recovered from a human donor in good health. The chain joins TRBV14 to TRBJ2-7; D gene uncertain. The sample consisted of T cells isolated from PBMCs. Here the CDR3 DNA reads TGTGCCAGCAGCCATGGCCCTCCGCCCAGCGAGCAGTACTTC. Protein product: CASSHGPPPSEQYF.